This T cell receptor beta chain stems from a study of blood T cell repertoires in COVID-19. Background on the study: The origin of the acute and convalescent COVID-19 samples was the United States, Italy and Spain. Sample material is recorded as cDNA or gDNA derived from T cells, B-cell-depleted T cells, or PBMCs.

Only in-frame clones appear in the TCRdb table, and some are missing; sequencing was by immunoSEQ multiplex PCR. This table has around 100,000 clones, approximately 89% appearing once. V lost 6 bases and J lost 7; bases outside the gene matches: 11. CDR1 MGHRA and CDR2 YSYEKL come from the germline V gene. The CDR3 is made up of 16 amino acids. The chain combines TRBV4-1 with TRBJ2-1; TRBD2 agrees at 11 bases. Sequencing input: peripheral blood. This TCR derives from a human donor with acute or convalescent COVID-19. The donor label of this sample is uncertain. The CDR3 DNA sequence: TGCGCCAGCAGTCCCTCTTTAGCGGGGGGGCCTAATGAGCAGTTCTTC. Translation: CASSPSLAGGPNEQFF.